The 11 T cell receptor beta chains in this list originate from one sample, sequenced in a study of human T cells and chemical hapten exposure. Using its own MiXCR run on the RACE reads, TCRdb lists one record per CDR3 protein. The sample lists tens of thousands of distinct CDR3 sequences; 9.5% to 13% were seen once. The time point is: patch test 2, 6 weeks after DPC sensitization. As to treatment: therapeutic diphenylcyclopropenone sensitization with weekly scalp DPC. Material: whole blood, obtained in connection with sensitization to the hapten diphenylcyclopropenone (DPC). The receptors derive from a young woman with alopecia areata. Some clones in this sample may be carry-over from other donors' samples.

This clonotype was observed many times. The chain has TRBV5-1 and TRBJ1-4; D possibly corresponds to TRBD1 (5 bases). Germline CDR1 SGHRS, CDR2 YFSETQ. The CDR3 sequence is 14 residues long. Deletions cut 2 bases from V and 5 bases from J, with 10 bases between. CDR3 DNA sequence: TGCGCCAGCAGCTTTGGGGGGATAAATGAAAAACTGTTTTTT. Its translation is CASSFGGINEKLFF.

This clonotype was recorded at least ten times. J is TRBJ2-7 and V is TRBV6-2 or TRBV6-3; the match to TRBD2 covers 10 bases. This CDR3 comprises 12 residues. The germline gives CDR1 MNHEY, CDR2 SVGEGT. Unmatched junction bases numbered 3, after V lost 10 bases and J lost 3 bases. The CDR3 loop is CATWTSGYEQYF. The CDR3 nucleotides are TGTGCCACGTGGACTAGCGGCTACGAGCAGTACTTC.

This clonotype has just a few counts. The chain uses TRBV20-1 and TRBJ2-1; D gene unclear. The V gene lost 6 bases and the J gene lost 5 bases, with 20 bases spanning the gap. The CDR3 runs to 15 residues. The germline V gene has CDR1 DFQATT and CDR2 SNEGSKA (reference sequence). The DNA for the CDR3 is TGCAGTGCCCACCCGTCCGAGACCACAAACAATGAGCAGTTCTTC. This codes for CSAHPSETTNNEQFF.

This clonotype was seen many times. The V call is TRBV10-3, the J call TRBJ1-1, with 9 bases fitting TRBD1. This CDR3 has 15 amino acids. Germline loops: CDR1 ENHRY, CDR2 SYGVKD. Trimming at V came to 0 bases and at J to 4 bases, leaving 3 bases not matched to a gene. CDR3 sequence: CAISESTGQGTEAFF. The CDR3 coding sequence is TGTGCCATCAGTGAGTCAACGGGACAGGGCACTGAAGCTTTCTTT.

This clonotype was detected only a few times. The V and J genes are TRBV28 and TRBJ2-5; 7 positions agree with TRBD1. Germline trimming cut 7 bases from V and 5 bases from J; bases unmatched to any gene: 7. From germline, CDR1 is MDHEN and CDR2 SYDVKM. The CDR3 totals 13 residues. The CDR3 region has the DNA TGTGCCAGCACCCGACAGGGTCCGGAGACCCAGTACTTC. This translates into CASTRQGPETQYF.

This clonotype was seen repeatedly, ten times or more. The chain combines TRBV6-2 or TRBV6-3 with TRBJ2-3, with 12 bases aligning to TRBD2. The CDR3 consists of 15 residues. The J segment lost 10 bases and the V segment lost 4 bases, leaving 9 bases of the junction unmatched. Germline loops: CDR1 MNHEY, CDR2 SVGEGT. The CDR3 here is CASSSQLAGGNAQYF. CDR3 nucleotides: TGTGCCAGCAGTTCCCAACTAGCGGGAGGCAACGCGCAGTATTTT.

The table lists this clonotype with a few counts. The rearrangement links TRBV5-1 to TRBJ1-4; 12 positions match TRBD1. The CDR3 extends over 18 amino acids. CDR1 and CDR2 from the germline V gene are SGHRS and YFSETQ. Losses at the gene ends were 4 bases for V and 7 bases for J; bases not matched to a gene: 14. The CDR3 here is CASSPNAGQGALREKLFF. The CDR3 DNA is TGCGCCAGCAGCCCCAACGCGGGACAGGGGGCATTGCGTGAAAAACTGTTTTTT.

This clonotype was seen many times. The J gene is TRBJ2-7, the V gene TRBV28; D uncertain. The CDR3 is made up of 15 amino acids. Looked up from germline, CDR1 is MDHEN and CDR2 is SYDVKM. The V end lost 4 bases, the J end lost 6 bases, and 19 bases lay between the germline ends. As DNA, the CDR3 is TGTGCCAGCAGTTCATACTCGTTTCGAATTCCCGAGCAGTACTTC. Protein: CASSSYSFRIPEQYF.

This clonotype has ten or more counts. The rearrangement links TRBV20-1 to TRBJ2-2; D is unresolved. CDR3 length: 12 amino acids. Germline loops: CDR1 DFQATT, CDR2 SNEGSKA (reference sequence). CDR3 protein: CTSPRVTGELFF. For the CDR3, the DNA is TGCACCTCCCCCCGGGTGACCGGGGAGCTGTTTTTT.

This clonotype showed up just once. The chain uses TRBV29-1 and TRBJ2-3; D possibly corresponds to TRBD2 (6 bases). CDR3 size: 14 residues. Trimming took 3 bases from V and 2 from J, leaving 12 bases between them. Germline loops: CDR1 SQVTM, CDR2 ANQGSEA. The CDR3 DNA reads as TGCAGCGTTGAGGGTGGAGGGTACACAGATACGCAGTATTTT. This translates into CSVEGGGYTDTQYF.

This clonotype was seen more than once but under ten times. The chain carries TRBV9 and TRBJ2-7, with D possibly being TRBD2 (6 bases). The germline V and J ends were trimmed by 3 bases and 7 bases, with 20 bases remaining between them. The CDR3 is 15 residues long. Germline CDR1 and CDR2: SGDLS and YYNGEE. CDR3 residues: CASSAGGGTDREQYF. The CDR3 coding sequence is TGTGCCAGCAGCGCAGGTGGGGGGACGGATAGGGAGCAGTACTTC.